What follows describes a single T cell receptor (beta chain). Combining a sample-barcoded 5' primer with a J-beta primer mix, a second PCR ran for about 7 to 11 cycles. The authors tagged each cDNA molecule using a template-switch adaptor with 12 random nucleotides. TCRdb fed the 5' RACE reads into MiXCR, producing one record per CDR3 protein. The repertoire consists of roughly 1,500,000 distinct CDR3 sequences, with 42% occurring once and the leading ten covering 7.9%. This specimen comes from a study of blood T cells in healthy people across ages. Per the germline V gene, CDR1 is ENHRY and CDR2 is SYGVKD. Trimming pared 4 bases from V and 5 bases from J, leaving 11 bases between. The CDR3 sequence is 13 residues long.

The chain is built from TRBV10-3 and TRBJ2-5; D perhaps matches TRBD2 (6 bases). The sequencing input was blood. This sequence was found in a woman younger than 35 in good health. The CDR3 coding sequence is TGTGCCATCAGTGGGGGGGAGGCGGAGACCCAGTACTTC. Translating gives CAISGGEAETQYF.